These 9 T cell receptor beta chains were sequenced from one sample in a study of shared clonotypes between healthy human individuals. As defined, naive CD8 cells were CD45RO-negative and positively selected for CCR7, with terminally differentiated effector memory CD45RA+ cells excluded. Sequencing used immunoSEQ multiplex PCR; TCRdb keeps in-frame clones, though not all of them. The repertoire has about 2.2 million clones, around 93% of them found once; the top ten carry over 1.5%. Sequencing used naive CD8+ T cells from PBMCs. These receptors were obtained from a man in his late teens or twenties in good health. Some clones in this sample may be carry-over from other donors' samples.

CDR3 protein: CASSDDRGTRRNNEKLFF. The DNA for the CDR3 is TGTGCCAGTAGTGACGACCGTGGGACCCGCAGAAATAATGAAAAACTGTTTTTT. The chain has TRBV19 and TRBJ1-4, with D possibly being TRBD1 (5 bases). From germline, CDR1 is LNHDA and CDR2 SQIVND (reference sequence). V lost 5 bases and J 4 bases, leaving 23 bases between the germline ends. The CDR3 runs to 18 residues.

CDR3 in amino acids: CSVEDETEAFF. CDR3 DNA: TGCAGCGTTGAAGACGAGACTGAAGCTTTCTTT. The V call is TRBV29-1, the J call TRBJ1-1; D is unresolved. The CDR3 spans 11 residues. In germline, CDR1 is SQVTM, CDR2 ANQGSEA. Trimming removed 0 bases from V and 5 bases from J, with 4 bases in between.

This clone has a single count. This chain joins TRBV6-5 and TRBJ1-1; D remains unclear. Germline-derived CDR1 and CDR2 are MNHEY and SVGAGI. This CDR3 has 11 residues. The V end was cut by 5 bases, the J end by 5 bases, with 6 bases between. The chain's CDR3 is CASSELTEAFF. The CDR3 DNA sequence: TGTGCCAGCAGTGAATTAACTGAAGCTTTCTTT.

The genes are TRBV18 and TRBJ1-1; TRBD1 is a possible D gene (5 bases). Looked up from germline, CDR1 is KGHSH and CDR2 is LQKENI. The CDR3 consists of 15 residues. Trimming cost V 1 base and J 0 bases, with 9 bases left between them. DNA of the CDR3: TGTGCCAGCTCACCACATGAGGGGATGAACACTGAAGCTTTCTTT. This translates into CASSPHEGMNTEAFF. The full variable domain, completed using reference TRBV18 and TRBJ1-1, is NAGVMQNPRHLVRRRGQEARLRCSPMKGHSHVYWYRQLPEEGLKFMVYLQKENIIDESGMPKERFSAEFPKEGPSILRIQQVVRGDSAAYFCASSPHEGMNTEAFFGQGTRLTVV.

J is TRBJ2-7 and V is TRBV19; maybe TRBD1 (6 bases). The germline CDR1 and CDR2 sequences are LNHDA and SQIVND (reference sequence). The CDR3 consists of 15 residues. Trimming removed 5 bases from V and 2 bases from J, with 16 bases in between. Here the CDR3 DNA reads TGTGCCAGTAGTTTCTTCGTGACAGGCCCCTACGAGCAGTACTTC. Protein product: CASSFFVTGPYEQYF.

The chain employs TRBV10-1 and TRBJ2-3; D may be TRBD1 (5 bases). V lost 6 bases to trimming and J lost 4 bases, with 11 bases between them. Germline V lookup: CDR1 WNHNN, CDR2 SYGVQD (reference sequence). CDR3 length equals 13 residues. The CDR3 here is CASSQGGADTQYF. The CDR3 DNA sequence: TGCGCCAGCAGCCAGGGCGGCGCAGATACGCAGTATTTT.

The chain combines TRBV7-9 with TRBJ1-4, with 10 positions matching TRBD1. CDR3 length equals 16 residues. V was pared by 5 bases and J by 5 bases, with 8 bases of the junction left unmatched. The V gene's germline CDR1 is SEHNR and CDR2 FQNEAQ (reference sequence). The CDR3 sequence is CASSQRATGGNEKLFF. The CDR3 nucleotides are TGTGCCAGCAGCCAGCGGGCGACAGGGGGCAATGAAAAACTGTTTTTT. Full variable domain (rest looked up from reference TRBV7-9 and TRBJ1-4): DTGVSQNPRHKITKRGQNVTFRCDPISEHNRLYWYRQTLGQGPEFLTYFQNEAQLEKSRLLSDRFSAERPKGSFSTLEIQRTEQGDSAMYLCASSQRATGGNEKLFFGSGTQLSVL.

Note on this clone: The same CDR3 also results from other DNA sequences found in this sample. The chain employs TRBV11-2 and TRBJ2-1, with 10 bases identical to TRBD1. The V and J ends lost 5 bases and 2 bases, in that order; junction bases with no gene match: 3. Germline-derived CDR1 and CDR2 are SGHAT and FQNNGV. This CDR3 spans 15 amino acids. The DNA of the CDR3 is TGTGCCAGCAGCCTGGGACAGGGGACCTACAATGAGCAGTTCTTC. It yields the protein CASSLGQGTYNEQFF.

J is TRBJ2-2 and V is TRBV7-2; 12 bases are a match to TRBD2. The V segment lost 5 bases and the J segment 6 bases; nucleotides outside the gene matches: 10. The CDR3 is 17 residues long. Germline CDR1 reads SGHTA; CDR2 reads FQGNSA. The CDR3 sequence: CASSTSSGRAHPGELFF. CDR3 coding DNA: TGTGCCAGCAGCACCTCTAGCGGGAGGGCTCACCCCGGGGAGCTGTTTTTT.